These 16 T cell receptor beta chains share one sample of origin, sequenced in a study of cytomegalovirus exposure and HLA in healthy donors (dated by TCRdb to between 2016 and 2019). The receptor library was made with the immunoSEQ multiplex PCR assay. For the multiplex PCR, a mixture combining 60 forward primers for TCR Vbeta segments and 13 reverse primers for TCR Jbeta segments was used. Drawn from immuneACCESS, this table holds only the in-frame rearrangements with V and J called that TCRdb kept. Clones are partly lost; checked studies trace under half to an unresolved V gene and leave the rest unexplained. The sample table holds about 130,000 clones, of which roughly 78% were seen once. The ten largest clones represent around 7% of the sample. Material: PBMCs. These receptors originate from a man aged 40-50 years in good health and CMV-seropositive.

As concerns this clone: The sample contains more than one DNA sequence encoding this CDR3. This sequence joins TRBV28 and TRBJ1-2; 7 nucleotides match TRBD1. The CDR3 extends over 16 amino acids. From germline, CDR1 is MDHEN and CDR2 SYDVKM. V lost 1 base to trimming and J lost 0 bases; unmatched junction nucleotides: 5. CDR3 nucleotides: TGTGCCAGCAGTTTATTGGACAGGAGAGCTAACTATGGCTACACCTTC. Encoded protein: CASSLLDRRANYGYTF.

This chain connects TRBV4-1 to TRBJ1-1; weak D call: TRBD1 (5 bases). The CDR3 has 13 residues. Trimming pared 3 bases from V and 7 bases from J, leaving 12 bases between. Germline lookup yields CDR1 MGHRA and CDR2 YSYEKL. CDR3 bases: TGCGCCAGCAGCCATCGTCGACAGCTTGAAGCTTTCTTT. This codes for CASSHRRQLEAFF.

This clone was found a few times. The gene calls are TRBV7-2 and TRBJ1-5; 9 bases fit TRBD1. Trimming took 5 bases from V and 4 from J; bases not matched to a gene: 12. CDR1 is SGHTA and CDR2 is FQGNSA in the germline V gene. The CDR3 has 17 residues. The CDR3 protein is CASSTWTGADSNQPQHF. In nucleotides, the CDR3 is TGTGCCAGCAGCACCTGGACAGGGGCTGATTCAAATCAGCCCCAGCATTTT.

This chain uses TRBV10-1 with TRBJ2-3, with 7 positions matching TRBD1. This CDR3 has 14 amino acids. Germline CDR1 WNHNN, CDR2 SYGVQD (reference sequence). Trimming cost V 3 bases and J 3 bases; bases outside gene matches: 3. CDR3 region: CASSDQTGTDTQYF. The DNA of the CDR3 is TGCGCCAGCAGTGATCAGACAGGGACAGATACGCAGTATTTT.

This clone was picked up one time. V is TRBV25-1 and J is TRBJ1-1; D is perhaps TRBD1 (5 bases). CDR3 length: 15 amino acids. Trimming cost V 4 bases and J 1 base, with 13 bases left between them. CDR1 MGHDK and CDR2 SYGVNS come from the germline V gene. CDR3 coding DNA: TGTGCCAGCAGTGTTGGGGGGGTGCGGAACACTGAAGCTTTCTTT. This sequence encodes CASSVGGVRNTEAFF.

In its sample, this clone was seen once. J is TRBJ1-1 and V is TRBV10-1; TRBD1 might be the D (5 bases). This CDR3 has 13 residues. The V gene's germline CDR1 is WNHNN and CDR2 SYGVQD (reference sequence). V was cut by 5 bases and J by 5 bases, with 12 bases left in between. The CDR3 sequence is CASSYEQGTEAFF. CDR3 DNA sequence: TGCGCCAGCAGTTACGAGCAGGGAACTGAAGCTTTCTTT.

The CDR3 nucleotides read TGCGCCAGCAGCCAACAAGACAGTTCCTACGAGCAGTACTTC. Its translation is CASSQQDSSYEQYF. V gene TRBV4-1 combines with J gene TRBJ2-7, with TRBD1 as a possible D gene (5 bases). Germline values: CDR1 MGHRA, CDR2 YSYEKL. The germline V and J ends were trimmed by 2 bases and 1 base, with 9 bases remaining between them. This CDR3 has 14 residues.

The V and J genes are TRBV9 and TRBJ2-5; a possible D gene is TRBD1 (5 bases). Trimming shortened V by 0 bases and J by 6 bases, and 18 bases separated the two germline ends. The V gene's germline CDR1 is SGDLS and CDR2 YYNGEE. CDR3 size: 16 residues. The CDR3 protein is CASSVETKGLGKTQYF. For the CDR3, the DNA is TGTGCCAGCAGCGTAGAGACAAAGGGGTTGGGGAAGACCCAGTACTTC. Looking up the rest from reference TRBV9 and TRBJ2-5 gives the full variable domain: DSGVTQTPKHLITATGQRVTLRCSPRSGDLSVYWYQQSLDQGLQFLIQYYNGEERAKGNILERFSAQQFPDLHSELNLSSLELGDSALYFCASSVETKGLGKTQYFGPGTRLLVL.

Only a few counts were recorded for this clone. V gene TRBV6-5 combines with J gene TRBJ2-3; a possible D gene is TRBD2 (6 bases). Germline lookup yields CDR1 MNHEY and CDR2 SVGAGI. Trimming cost V 6 bases and J 7 bases, with 14 bases left between them. The length of the CDR3 is 13 residues. The CDR3 region has the DNA TGTGCCAGCAGACCCGGAGGGGCATATACGCAGTATTTT. As protein: CASRPGGAYTQYF.

CDR3 protein: CASTLSRDSPLHF. The CDR3 coding sequence is TGTGCCAGTACCCTTAGCCGTGATTCACCCCTCCACTTT. The rearrangement joins TRBV19 to TRBJ1-6; D unresolved. With 7 bases removed from V and 8 bases from J, the gap between germline ends came to 12 bases. Germline lookup yields CDR1 LNHDA and CDR2 SQIVND (reference sequence). The CDR3 is made up of 13 amino acids.

The genes are TRBV5-1 and TRBJ2-5; 15 bases are shared with TRBD2. The CDR3 covers 18 residues. Germline V gene data show CDR1 as SGHRS and CDR2 as YFSETQ. J was trimmed by 3 bases and V by 5 bases; bases with no gene match: 11. The CDR3 DNA follows: TGCGCCAGCAGTTGGGGACTAGCGGGAGGTATTGGCGAAGAGACCCAGTACTTC. The encoded protein is CASSWGLAGGIGEETQYF.

The count of this clone is one. The chain combines TRBV5-1 with TRBJ2-2; TRBD2 might be the D (5 bases). Germline values: CDR1 SGHRS, CDR2 YFSETQ. Trimming pared 0 bases from V and 3 bases from J, leaving 12 bases between. The CDR3 is made up of 16 amino acids. CDR3 loop: CASSLEPSPDTGELFF. In DNA form, the CDR3 reads TGCGCCAGCAGCTTGGAGCCTAGCCCTGACACCGGGGAGCTGTTTTTT.

In DNA form, the CDR3 reads TGTGCCAGCTCACCAACAGATCAGCCCCAGCATTTT. Its translation: CASSPTDQPQHF. The chain has TRBV18 and TRBJ1-5; D gene uncertain. The CDR3 runs 12 residues. V gave up 2 bases and J gave up 5 bases, with 4 bases separating them. Germline assignment: CDR1 KGHSH and CDR2 LQKENI.

V gene TRBV18 combines with J gene TRBJ1-1; D possibly corresponds to TRBD1 (5 bases). The CDR3 contains 13 residues. The V end was cut by 5 bases, the J end by 1 base, with 8 bases between. Germline CDR1 and CDR2: KGHSH and LQKENI. CDR3: CASSDDRNTEAFF. The CDR3 bases are TGTGCCAGCTCAGACGACAGGAACACTGAAGCTTTCTTT.

V is TRBV5-4 and J is TRBJ2-1; D may be TRBD2 (7 bases). Between the trimmed V and J ends, which lost 4 bases and 7 bases, there was a span of 21 bases. Germline CDR1 SGHNT, CDR2 YYREEE (reference sequence). The CDR3 has 16 residues. The CDR3 reads CASSLGGGGPVNEQFF. CDR3 nucleotides: TGTGCCAGCAGCCTCGGAGGGGGAGGGCCGGTAAATGAGCAGTTCTTC.

V is TRBV28 and J is TRBJ1-6; 8 positions agree with TRBD1. This CDR3 contains 14 residues. CDR1 is MDHEN, CDR2 SYDVKM, per germline. The V and J ends lost 6 bases and 10 bases, in that order; junction bases with no gene match: 8. The CDR3 DNA sequence: TGTGCCAGCAGGGCCGGACAGGGAGGGTCACCCCTCCACTTT. Translated, it gives CASRAGQGGSPLHF.